The 19 T cell receptor beta chains below all came from one sample that was sequenced in a study of cytotoxic CD8 clonotypes in ibrutinib-treated CLL. Measured with immunoSEQ multiplex PCR; TCRdb has only the in-frame clones, and not every one. The repertoire holds some 30,000 clones, 76% seen once, with roughly 50% in the top ten. This material consisted of PBMCs, taken after 36 months of ibrutinib treatment. These receptors came from a human donor with chronic lymphocytic leukemia.

This clone was seen only once. CDR3 in DNA: TGTGCCAGCAGCCTCCTCGGACAGAACACAGATACGCAGTATTTT. Protein sequence: CASSLLGQNTDTQYF. The rearrangement uses TRBV7-3 and TRBJ2-3; a weak D match, TRBD1 (6 bases). This CDR3 region has 15 residues. With 5 bases removed from V and 2 bases from J, the gap between germline ends came to 14 bases. Germline-derived CDR1 and CDR2 are SGHTA and FQGTGA.

The CDR3 spells CASSLEDGSYEQYF. The CDR3 nucleotides read TGCGCCAGCAGCTTAGAGGACGGTTCCTACGAGCAGTACTTC. This sequence joins TRBV5-1 and TRBJ2-7; D is ambiguous. Trimming took off 2 bases at V and 1 base at J, with 10 bases between the two ends. This CDR3 contains 14 residues. CDR1 SGHRS and CDR2 YFSETQ come from the germline V gene. Based on the CDR3 plus reference TRBV5-1 and TRBJ2-7, the full variable domain is KAGVTQTPRYLIKTRGQQVTLSCSPISGHRSVSWYQQTPGQGLQFLFEYFSETQRNKGNFPGRFSGRQFSNSRSEMNVSTLELGDSALYLCASSLEDGSYEQYFGPGTRLTVT.

The chain's CDR3 is CASSPVPRGGIQYF. The CDR3 nucleotides read TGTGCCAGCAGTCCCGTCCCCAGGGGGGGCATTCAGTACTTC. The chain is built from TRBV27 and TRBJ2-4; either TRBD1 or TRBD2 may fit D (7 bases each). Germline-derived CDR1 and CDR2 are MNHEY and SMNVEV (reference sequence). The CDR3 consists of 14 residues. V was cut by 5 bases and J by 9 bases, with 17 bases left in between.

This clone has just a few counts. This chain joins TRBV7-9 and TRBJ1-6, with D perhaps TRBD1 (6 bases). V was pared by 0 bases and J by 3 bases, with 6 bases between. The CDR3 contains 15 residues. Per the germline V gene, CDR1 is SEHNR and CDR2 is FQNEAQ (reference sequence). The CDR3 reads CASSLAQGYNSPLHF. CDR3 sequence (DNA): TGTGCCAGCAGCTTAGCACAGGGCTATAATTCACCCCTCCACTTT.

The chain is built from TRBV4-2 and TRBJ2-1; no clear D gene. Germline values: CDR1 LGHNA, CDR2 YNFKEQ. The V and J ends lost 0 bases and 6 bases respectively, with 9 bases between them. This CDR3 is 14 amino acids long. As DNA, the CDR3 is TGTGCCAGCAGCCAAGAATGGGGTTCCAATGAGCAGTTCTTC. Amino acid sequence: CASSQEWGSNEQFF.

The chain uses TRBV5-6 and TRBJ1-4; D not certain. The CDR3 consists of 14 residues. Germline V gene data show CDR1 as SGHDT and CDR2 as YYEEEE. The germline V and J ends were trimmed by 4 bases and 5 bases, with 12 bases remaining between them. The CDR3 DNA reads as TGTGCCAGCAGCCTAAGGACCCAAAATGAAAAACTGTTTTTT. It yields the protein CASSLRTQNEKLFF.

The rearrangement joins TRBV27 to TRBJ1-2, with D hard to call. Per germline, CDR1 MNHEY and CDR2 SMNVEV (reference sequence). The V end lost 3 bases, the J end lost 5 bases, and 13 bases lay between the germline ends. The CDR3 spans 14 residues. CDR3 loop: CASSFTPGGYGYTF. The CDR3, as DNA: TGTGCCAGCAGTTTCACCCCTGGAGGGTATGGCTACACCTTC.

The rearrangement links TRBV21-1 to TRBJ1-3; the D segment call TRBD1 is taken from the table without a DNA check. TRBV21-1 is a pseudogene. The CDR3 spans 15 residues. The CDR3, as DNA: TGTGCCAGCAGCAAAGGCGGACAGTCTGGAAACACCATATATTTT. Translating gives CASSKGGQSGNTIYF.

The chain recombines TRBV5-4 with TRBJ2-4, with D perhaps TRBD2 (5 bases). The length of the CDR3 is 14 residues. The ends were cut back, 0 bases at V and 7 bases at J, with 11 bases in the middle. Germline V CDR1 and CDR2: SGHNT, YYREEE (reference sequence). CDR3 bases: TGTGCCAGCAGCTTGGCCGGGGTGAGCAACATTCAGTACTTC. This encodes CASSLAGVSNIQYF.

The chain couples TRBV6-6 to TRBJ1-1; TRBD1 matches 11 bases. The CDR3 spans 15 residues. The germline gives CDR1 MNHNY, CDR2 SVGAGI (reference sequence). Trimming removed 6 bases from V and 6 bases from J; junction bases left unmatched: 9. The CDR3 region has the DNA TGTGCCAGCAGCCGGGGACAGGGGGTTCGGCCTGAAGCTTTCTTT. Translated: CASSRGQGVRPEAFF.

This clone has just a few counts. The J gene is TRBJ1-2, the V gene TRBV7-9; D unresolved. Germline V gene lookup returns CDR1 SEHNR and CDR2 FQNEAQ (reference sequence). The germline V and J ends were trimmed by 3 bases and 2 bases, with 7 bases remaining between them. The CDR3 contains 13 residues. The CDR3: CASSLLANYGYTF. CDR3 nucleotide sequence: TGTGCCAGCAGCTTGCTGGCAAACTATGGCTACACCTTC. The full variable domain, its missing parts supplied by reference TRBV7-9 and TRBJ1-2, is DTGVSQNPRHKITKRGQNVTFRCDPISEHNRLYWYRQTLGQGPEFLTYFQNEAQLEKSRLLSDRFSAERPKGSFSTLEIQRTEQGDSAMYLCASSLLANYGYTFGSGTRLTVV.

The table lists this clone with a few counts. The chain links TRBV2 to TRBJ1-1; D may be TRBD1 (5 bases). Germline V CDR1 and CDR2: SNHLY, FYNNEI. V was shortened by 8 bases and J by 4 bases, with 14 bases between the two germline ends. The CDR3 has 13 amino acids. As DNA, the CDR3 is TGTGCCAGCGATCCAGGCGGGGGCACTGAAGCTTTCTTT. Amino acid sequence: CASDPGGGTEAFF.

Only one count was recorded for this clone. The chain recombines TRBV19 with TRBJ1-1; 12 bases fit TRBD1. The J segment lost 2 bases and the V segment lost 5 bases, leaving 12 bases of the junction unmatched. Germline lookup yields CDR1 LNHDA and CDR2 SQIVND (reference sequence). The length of the CDR3 is 18 residues. Here the CDR3 reads CASSGGRDRGLLNTEAFF. In DNA, the CDR3 is TGTGCCAGTAGTGGGGGCCGGGACAGGGGGCTTCTTAACACTGAAGCTTTCTTT.

The chain uses TRBV20-1 and TRBJ2-3; a possible D gene is TRBD2 (5 bases). V lost 6 bases and J lost 5, with 6 bases in between. From germline, CDR1 is DFQATT and CDR2 SNEGSKA (reference sequence). CDR3 length equals 10 residues. The CDR3 loop is CSAGGDTQYF. CDR3 DNA sequence: TGCAGTGCCGGAGGAGATACGCAGTATTTT.

This clone counts as medium-sized. The chain employs TRBV6-1 and TRBJ1-6, with D uncertain. The V end was cut by 2 bases, the J end by 7 bases, with 12 bases between. The CDR3 spans 15 residues. Germline CDR1 MNHNS, CDR2 SASEGT. CDR3 DNA: TGTGCCAGCAGTGAAACGGGGTCGTCGAATTCACCCCTCCACTTT. This gives the protein CASSETGSSNSPLHF.

This sequence joins TRBV7-2 and TRBJ1-1, with TRBD1 as a possible D gene (5 bases). The CDR3 has 15 amino acids. CDR1 is SGHTA, CDR2 FQGNSA, per germline. The ends were cut back, 5 bases at V and 5 bases at J, with 18 bases in the middle. DNA of the CDR3: TGTGCCAGCAGCCCCGGTGGGGGGTTGGGGACTGAAGCTTTCTTT. Its protein is CASSPGGGLGTEAFF.

The genes are TRBV27 and TRBJ1-5, with 7 bases aligning to TRBD1. The germline V gene encodes CDR1 MNHEY and CDR2 SMNVEV (reference sequence). The J segment lost 3 bases and the V segment lost 6 bases, leaving 5 bases of the junction unmatched. The CDR3 is made up of 14 amino acids. CDR3: CASRQGQLNQPQHF. In DNA form, the CDR3 reads TGTGCCAGCAGGCAGGGACAGCTCAATCAGCCCCAGCATTTT.

This clone appeared a single time. This chain joins TRBV6-6 and TRBJ1-2; D uncertain. Between the trimmed V and J ends, which lost 2 bases and 8 bases, there was a span of 9 bases. The germline V gene encodes CDR1 MNHNY and CDR2 SVGAGI (reference sequence). The CDR3 has 12 residues. CDR3 in amino acids: CASSYVTGGYTF. CDR3 DNA: TGTGCCAGCAGTTACGTTACGGGCGGCTACACCTTC.

The rearrangement uses TRBV5-5 and TRBJ2-7; 8 bases agree with TRBD1. V dropped 4 bases and J dropped 3; count of bases not matched to a gene: 12. This CDR3 contains 16 residues. The germline CDR1 and CDR2 sequences are SGHKS and YYEKEE (reference sequence). The CDR3 bases are TGTGCCAGCAGCCTACGGACAGGGCAATTAATCTACGAGCAGTACTTC. Translated, it gives CASSLRTGQLIYEQYF.